These 20 T cell receptor beta chains came from one sample sequenced in a study of control samples from healthy donors and cancer patients (dated by TCRdb to about 2020). Library generation was performed with the immunoSEQ multiplex PCR assay. TCRdb obtained this table from immuneACCESS and retained in-frame rearrangements with V and J assigned. These tables miss some clones; where compared with another copy, unresolved V genes account for less than half of the shortfall, and the remainder is unexplained. This sample gives about 76,000 clones in total; around 90% of them show up just once. Around a tenth of the sample comes from the top ten. Sequencing used PBMCs. The receptor set was obtained from a woman aged 45-65 years with colorectal cancer.

This chain connects TRBV7-9 to TRBJ1-2; no reliable D call. The length of the CDR3 is 15 residues. With 4 bases removed from V and 1 base from J, the gap between germline ends came to 13 bases. The V gene's germline CDR1 is SEHNR and CDR2 FQNEAQ (reference sequence). CDR3 nucleotide sequence: TGTGCCAGCAGCTCCCCCCGGGTCCTTAACTATGGCTACACCTTC. Its protein product is CASSSPRVLNYGYTF.

The rearrangement links TRBV5-6 to TRBJ2-7; maybe TRBD1 (6 bases). Germline V gene data show CDR1 as SGHDT and CDR2 as YYEEEE. V lost 4 bases, J lost 2 bases, and 10 bases lay in between. This CDR3 is built from 13 residues. This chain's CDR3 is CASSKQGAYEQYV. CDR3 nucleotides: TGTGCCAGCAGCAAACAGGGAGCCTACGAGCAGTACGTC.

The chain recombines TRBV9 with TRBJ1-4, with D hard to call. The CDR3 runs to 15 residues. Germline loops: CDR1 SGDLS, CDR2 YYNGEE. V lost 0 bases and J lost 4, with 10 bases in between. CDR3 DNA sequence: TGTGCCAGCAGCGTAGCTGGGCGTTTTAATGAAAAACTGTTTTTT. This sequence encodes CASSVAGRFNEKLFF.

V usage is TRBV15 and J usage is TRBJ2-3, with 8 bases matching TRBD2. Per germline, CDR1 LNHNV and CDR2 YYDKDF (reference sequence). V lost 2 bases, J lost 1 base, and 8 bases stayed unmatched. The CDR3 length is 17 residues. In nucleotides, the CDR3 is TGTGCCACCAGCAGATCACTCTTTAGCGGGGGCACAGATACGCAGTATTTT. This translates into CATSRSLFSGGTDTQYF.

The table lists this clone with a count of one. The chain combines TRBV21-1 with TRBJ2-7; the D call in the table, TRBD2, was not verified against the DNA. TRBV21-1 is termed a pseudogene. The CDR3 is 13 residues long. Here the CDR3 DNA reads TGTGCCAGCTCCCCGGTCCGTTTCTACGAGCAGTACGTC. As protein: CASSPVRFYEQYV.

V gene TRBV4-3 combines with J gene TRBJ2-5; D gene uncertain. The CDR3 consists of 15 residues. V lost 0 bases and J 4 bases, leaving 12 bases between the germline ends. Germline lookup yields CDR1 LGHNA and CDR2 YSLEER. The CDR3 nucleotides read TGCGCCAGCAGCCAAGATTTGGGGATGGGAGAGACCCAGTACTTC. It encodes CASSQDLGMGETQYF.

The genes are TRBV27 and TRBJ2-7, with 10 bases identical to TRBD1. The germline V gene has CDR1 MNHEY and CDR2 SMNVEV (reference sequence). V lost 8 bases and J lost 4; bases outside the gene matches: 5. The length of the CDR3 is 13 residues. CDR3 DNA sequence: TGTGCCAGCGGTCGGGACAGGGGTTACGAGCAGTACGTC. Protein product: CASGRDRGYEQYV.

The chain links TRBV4-1 to TRBJ1-2, with no clear D. This CDR3 region has 13 residues. Germline V lookup: CDR1 MGHRA, CDR2 YSYEKL. V lost 1 base and J lost 4, with 7 bases in between. CDR3 loop: CASSQVGSYGYTF. The CDR3 nucleotides are TGCGCCAGCAGCCAAGTTGGCTCCTATGGCTACACCTTC.

The V and J genes are TRBV5-6 and TRBJ2-6, with no clear D. Germline V gene data show CDR1 as SGHDT and CDR2 as YYEEEE. Trimming took 5 bases from V and 1 from J, leaving 13 bases between them. This CDR3 is built from 16 residues. The CDR3 DNA is TGTGCCAGCAGAAAAGACCGGTTTTCTGGGGCCAACGTCCTGACTTTC. Protein sequence: CASRKDRFSGANVLTF.

The V call is TRBV3-1 (or the pseudogene TRBV3-2), the J call TRBJ2-7, with D perhaps matching TRBD2 (6 bases). Trimming shortened V by 1 base and J by 7 bases, and 14 bases separated the two germline ends. Germline V gives CDR1 LGHDT, CDR2 YNNKEL (reference sequence). The CDR3 is 14 amino acids. This CDR3 reads CASSQGGGDLEQYV. In nucleotides, the CDR3 is TGTGCCAGCAGCCAAGGGGGCGGGGATTTGGAGCAGTACGTC.

This clone was recorded only once. This chain connects TRBV2 to TRBJ2-3; no firm D call. The CDR3 covers 12 residues. Germline lookup yields CDR1 SNHLY and CDR2 FYNNEI. Trimming removed 6 bases at V and 4 bases at J, with 8 bases between. The CDR3 sequence: CASRLTPDTQYF. The DNA of the CDR3 is TGTGCCAGCAGGCTTACCCCAGATACGCAGTATTTT.

V is TRBV9 and J is TRBJ2-3, with D possibly TRBD2 on 6 matching bases. The V gene lost 0 bases and the J gene lost 2 bases, with 7 bases spanning the gap. This CDR3 comprises 14 residues. CDR1 and CDR2 (germline): SGDLS, YYNGEE. The CDR3 reads CASSVGGITDTQYF. In DNA form, the CDR3 reads TGTGCCAGCAGCGTAGGCGGGATCACAGATACGCAGTATTTT.

The chain's CDR3 is CASSEGVRAKNIQYF. In nucleotides, the CDR3 is TGTGCCAGCAGTGAAGGGGTGAGGGCCAAAAACATTCAGTACTTC. The genes are TRBV2 and TRBJ2-4; D unclear. V was cut by 1 base and J by 1 base, with 8 bases left in between. The CDR3 has 15 amino acids. Germline-derived CDR1 and CDR2 are SNHLY and FYNNEI.

This clone is a singleton in its sample. The chain recombines TRBV7-8 with TRBJ1-2; D is uncertain. V lost 3 bases, J lost 6 bases, and 5 bases lay in between. The germline CDR1 and CDR2 sequences are SGHVS and FQNEAQ. The CDR3 length is 11 residues. CDR3 amino acids: CASSFGDGYTF. In DNA, the CDR3 is TGTGCCAGCAGCTTCGGGGATGGCTACACCTTC.

The rearrangement joins TRBV19 to TRBJ2-2; the D call may be TRBD1 or TRBD2 (5 bases each). Trimming cost V 6 bases and J 7 bases, with 9 bases left between them. CDR1 is LNHDA, CDR2 SQIVND, per germline (reference sequence). The CDR3 length is 12 residues. CDR3 sequence (DNA): TGTGCCAGTAGCCTGGGGGACGGGGAGCTGTTTTTT. Its translation: CASSLGDGELFF. Full variable domain (missing parts from reference TRBV19 and TRBJ2-2): DGGITQSPKYLFRKEGQNVTLSCEQNLNHDAMYWYRQDPGQGLRLIYYSQIVNDFQKGDIAEGYSVSREKKESFPLTVTSAQKNPTAFYLCASSLGDGELFFGEGSRLTVL.

The genes are TRBV7-7 and TRBJ2-7, with 7 bases identical to TRBD2. The CDR3 is made up of 13 amino acids. Germline lookup yields CDR1 SSHAT and CDR2 FNYEAQ (reference sequence). J gave up 4 bases and V 1 base, and 1 base lay outside the gene matches. As DNA, the CDR3 is TGTGCCAGCAGCTTAGGGGAGGGTTACGAGCAGTACGTC. It yields the protein CASSLGEGYEQYV.

This sequence joins TRBV6-5 and TRBJ1-1; D is possibly TRBD1 (6 bases). The CDR3 sequence is 12 residues long. V lost 6 bases to trimming and J lost 3 bases, with 8 bases between them. Per germline, CDR1 MNHEY and CDR2 SVGAGI. The CDR3 DNA sequence: TGTGCCAGCAGGTACAGGGACACTGAAGCTTTCTTT. This gives the protein CASRYRDTEAFF.

This clone is a singleton in its sample. The chain is built from TRBV12-3 or TRBV12-4 and TRBJ2-1; possibly TRBD2 for D (6 bases). V was cut by 6 bases and J by 9 bases, with 12 bases left in between. This CDR3 spans 12 amino acids. CDR3 region: CASSATSSEQFF. The CDR3 region has the DNA TGTGCCAGCAGCGCAACTAGCAGTGAGCAGTTCTTC.

This clone was picked up one time. The chain employs TRBV28 and TRBJ1-4; no definite D call. The V gene's germline CDR1 is MDHEN and CDR2 SYDVKM. There are 14 residues in the CDR3. The V and J ends lost 5 bases and 3 bases respectively, with 10 bases between them. The CDR3 nucleotides read TGTGCCAGCAGTATGGAGGTTCCTAATGAAAAACTGTTTTTT. Translating gives CASSMEVPNEKLFF.

The gene calls are TRBV27 and TRBJ2-5; TRBD2 matches at 8 bases. Unmatched junction bases numbered 5, after V lost 6 bases and J lost 5 bases. The CDR3 has 13 amino acids. CDR1 MNHEY and CDR2 SMNVEV come from the germline V gene (reference sequence). CDR3 sequence (DNA): TGTGCCAGCAGAGCGGGGGCTGGGGAGACCCAGTACTTC. Protein: CASRAGAGETQYF.